This T cell receptor (beta chain) was identified during a study of cytotoxic CD8 clonotypes in ibrutinib-treated CLL. Study-level background: Results showed roughly 25 partial and 2 complete responses; following median around 68 months, 14 remained remitted, roughly 12 advanced. Regarding the study as a whole: Private clonotypes, not public ones, expanded at ibrutinib response. Ibrutinib response saw clonality rise, and progression saw it return toward baseline.

Cryopreserved PBMCs were the source of roughly 2 micrograms of genomic DNA, which went to TCR beta libraries. In germline, CDR1 is KGHSH, CDR2 LQKENI. Between the trimmed V and J ends, which lost 3 bases and 0 bases, there was a span of 8 bases. The CDR3 length is 15 residues. TCRdb keeps only in-frame clones here, not all; method: immunoSEQ multiplex PCR. Of some 140,000 clones listed, 85% to 95% are singletons. Details on this clone: Its antigen is currently unknown.

V and J are TRBV18 and TRBJ2-2; the D is unclear. Sample: PBMCs, taken after 12 months of ibrutinib treatment. The clonotype originates from a human donor with chronic lymphocytic leukemia. Written as DNA, the CDR3 is TGTGCCAGCTCACCTAGCAATGCGAACACCGGGGAGCTGTTTTTT. This codes for CASSPSNANTGELFF.